These 2 T cell receptor beta chains came from one sample sequenced in a study of CD8+ T cells in alopecia areata. Treatment described: oral pan-JAK inhibitor, 5-10 mg twice daily. In each case, RNA was isolated and then reverse transcribed into cDNA as the sequencing template. TCRdb's copy holds only in-frame clones and misses some; the assay was immunoSEQ multiplex PCR. The profile covers around 270,000 clones, with 55% to 75% appearing a single time and around 1.7% taken by the ten largest. The material was CD4+ T cells sorted from blood, obtained at week 24, from a patient treated with tofacitinib. These TCRs come from a human donor with alopecia areata.

The J gene is TRBJ1-5, the V gene TRBV29-1; the D gene is possibly TRBD1 (6 bases). Trimming took 4 bases from V and 0 from J, leaving 10 bases between them. This CDR3 has 14 amino acids. CDR1 SQVTM and CDR2 ANQGSEA come from the germline V gene. The CDR3 is CSVVMGASNQPQHF. The CDR3 region has the DNA TGCAGCGTTGTTATGGGGGCTAGCAATCAGCCCCAGCATTTT.

About this clone itself: The sample carries other DNA sequences with the same CDR3. The chain combines TRBV7-9 with TRBJ1-2; 7 bases fit TRBD1. With 5 bases clipped from V and 2 bases from J, the junction kept 2 bases outside the gene matches. The CDR3 extends over 13 amino acids. CDR1 is SEHNR, CDR2 FQNEAQ, per germline (reference sequence). The chain's CDR3 is CASSLGQNYGYTF. DNA of the CDR3: TGTGCCAGCAGCCTGGGACAGAACTATGGCTACACCTTC.